Listed here are 11 T cell receptor delta chains from one sample, sequenced in a study of human gamma delta and Vdelta1 T cells. No cognate antigen is known for these TCRs. TCRdb made new clone calls on the PCR reads using CATT. The sample includes thousands of delta-chain clones, less than 50% of them seen just once. Material for sequencing was Vdelta1 gamma-delta T cells from blood grown in culture (DOT cells). These receptors all come from a human donor in good health.

V is TRDV1 and J is TRDJ1; TRDD3 agrees at 8 bases. The CDR3 spans 22 residues. Germline CDR1 is TSWWSYY and CDR2 is QGS. The V and J ends lost 2 bases and 0 bases, in that order; junction bases with no gene match: 23. CDR3: CALGEGSHTRGGISPYTDKLIF. As DNA, the CDR3 is TGTGCTCTTGGGGAAGGTTCACATACGAGAGGGGGGATATCCCCTTACACCGATAAACTCATCTTT.

The rearrangement joins TRDV1 to TRDJ1; a possible D gene is TRDD3 (7 bases). The V gene lost 4 bases and the J gene lost 0 bases, with 24 bases spanning the gap. This CDR3 spans 19 amino acids. Germline-derived CDR1 and CDR2 are TSWWSYY and QGS. As DNA, the CDR3 is TGTGCTCTTGGGGGTCCTACTCCCCCCTGGGGGTTCAACACCGATAAACTCATCTTT. Translated: CALGGPTPPWGFNTDKLIF.

This clone was detected a few times. This rearrangement joins TRDV1 to TRDJ1, with TRDD3 as a possible D gene (6 bases). The CDR3 runs to 18 residues. The V gene lost 0 bases and the J gene lost 1 base, with 18 bases spanning the gap. Per the germline V gene, CDR1 is TSWWSYY and CDR2 is QGS. CDR3 sequence: CALGELPWGPRGTDKLIF. CDR3 sequence (DNA): TGTGCTCTTGGGGAACTACCGTGGGGGCCACGGGGCACCGATAAACTCATCTTT.

This clone turned up a few times. The chain combines TRDV1 with TRDJ1; D ambiguous. With 3 bases removed from V and 0 bases from J, the gap between germline ends came to 32 bases. The CDR3 totals 22 residues. CDR1 and CDR2 (germline): TSWWSYY, QGS. CDR3 in amino acids: CALGEYPTNYLSPSENTDKLIF. CDR3 bases: TGTGCTCTTGGGGAGTACCCGACCAATTACCTCTCCCCGTCAGAAAACACCGATAAACTCATCTTT.

Concerning this clone: This could be a read error, since a much larger clone is one nucleotide away. The chain combines TRDV1 with TRDJ1; 12 nucleotides align to TRDD3. Germline V CDR1 and CDR2: TSWWSYY, QGS. The J segment lost 0 bases and the V segment lost 1 base, leaving 27 bases of the junction unmatched. This CDR3 has 25 residues. As DNA, the CDR3 is TGTGCTCTTGGGGAACCTGGCCCAACACTGGGGGATACAAGAGCCGGCCTCCCTTACACCGATAAACTCATCTTT. It is translated as CALGEPGPTLGDTRAGLPYTDKLIF.

This clone has just a few counts. The V gene is TRDV1, the J gene TRDJ1, with 10 bases that match TRDD3. J was trimmed by 0 bases and V by 1 base; bases with no gene match: 17. The germline V gene encodes CDR1 TSWWSYY and CDR2 QGS. The CDR3 spans 21 residues. The CDR3 protein is CALGEQHLCLGDMEDTDKLIF. The CDR3 DNA reads TGTGCTCTTGGGGAACAGCACCTGTGTCTGGGGGATATGGAGGACACCGATAAACTCATCTTT.

This clone was seen only a few times. This chain connects TRDV1 to TRDJ1; tentatively, D is TRDD3 (5 bases). The V gene lost 4 bases and the J gene lost 8 bases, with 44 bases spanning the gap. Germline-derived CDR1 and CDR2 are TSWWSYY and QGS. CDR3 length: 23 amino acids. This chain's CDR3 is CALGAIRRLPHPPEPGTPEKLIF. The CDR3 nucleotides are TGTGCTCTTGGGGCCATAAGGAGACTACCCCACCCCCCGGAACCGGGGACGCCTGAAAAACTCATCTTT.

The V call is TRDV1, the J call TRDJ1; 10 nucleotides agree with TRDD3. The CDR3 contains 18 residues. Germline loops: CDR1 TSWWSYY, CDR2 QGS. With V trimmed by 4 bases and J by 0 bases, 11 bases remained unmatched. CDR3 in DNA: TGTGCTCTTGGGGGAGCGTACGATGGGGGATACCACACCGATAAACTCATCTTT. Its translation is CALGGAYDGGYHTDKLIF.

On this clone: Other DNA sequences from this sample encode an identical CDR3 as well. The chain links TRDV1 to TRDJ1, with 8 bases aligning to TRDD3. The ends lost 2 bases at V and 10 bases at J; junction bases unmatched: 27. Germline values: CDR1 TSWWSYY, CDR2 QGS. The CDR3 extends over 20 amino acids. In DNA, the CDR3 is TGTGCTCTTGGGGAATCCCCTCCTCTACGCGATTTACTGGGGGCGAGGGGACTCATCTTT. This gives the protein CALGESPPLRDLLGARGLIF.

This clone was picked up a small number of times. The genes are TRDV1 and TRDJ1; D may be TRDD2 (5 bases). The CDR3 has 22 amino acids. Germline values: CDR1 TSWWSYY, CDR2 QGS. V was pared by 4 bases and J by 0 bases, with 33 bases between. This chain's CDR3 is CALGGPPTAWMRRAEDTDKLIF. For the CDR3, the DNA is TGTGCTCTTGGGGGTCCCCCTACGGCGTGGATGCGAAGGGCAGAGGACACCGATAAACTCATCTTT.

The chain couples TRDV1 to TRDJ1; TRDD3 agrees at 7 bases. Losses at the gene ends were 2 bases for V and 5 bases for J; bases not matched to a gene: 32. The CDR3 length is 23 residues. Per germline, CDR1 TSWWSYY and CDR2 QGS. The DNA of the CDR3 is TGTGCTCTTGGGGAAGGCGCTTACCACCCTATTTACTGGGGACTTCGCGTACGGGATAAACTCATCTTT. The encoded protein is CALGEGAYHPIYWGLRVRDKLIF.